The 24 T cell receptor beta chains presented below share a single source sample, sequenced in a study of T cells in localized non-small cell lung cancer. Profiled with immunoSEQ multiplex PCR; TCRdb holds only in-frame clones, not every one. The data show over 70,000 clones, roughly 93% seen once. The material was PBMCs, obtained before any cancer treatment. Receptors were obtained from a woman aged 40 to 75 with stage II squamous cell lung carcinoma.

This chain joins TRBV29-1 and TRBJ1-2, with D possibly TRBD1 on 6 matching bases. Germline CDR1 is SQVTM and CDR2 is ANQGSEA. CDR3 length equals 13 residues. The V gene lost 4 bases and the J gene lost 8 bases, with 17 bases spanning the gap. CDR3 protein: CSVVGGPSNGYTF. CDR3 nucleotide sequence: TGCAGCGTTGTCGGGGGGCCGAGTAACGGCTACACCTTC.

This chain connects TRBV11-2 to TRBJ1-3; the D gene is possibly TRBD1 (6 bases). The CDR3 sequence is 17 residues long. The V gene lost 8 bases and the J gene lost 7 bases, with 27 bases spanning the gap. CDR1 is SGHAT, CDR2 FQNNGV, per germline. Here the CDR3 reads CASSGGGARVKRNTIYF. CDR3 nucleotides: TGTGCCAGCTCCGGGGGGGGCGCTCGGGTAAAGAGGAACACCATATATTTT.

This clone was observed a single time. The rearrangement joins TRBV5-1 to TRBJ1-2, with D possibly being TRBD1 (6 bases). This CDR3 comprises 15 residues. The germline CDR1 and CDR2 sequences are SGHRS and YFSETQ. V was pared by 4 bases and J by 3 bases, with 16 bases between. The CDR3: CASSPDGQYYYGYTF. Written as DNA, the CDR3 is TGCGCCAGCAGCCCTGATGGACAGTATTACTATGGCTACACCTTC.

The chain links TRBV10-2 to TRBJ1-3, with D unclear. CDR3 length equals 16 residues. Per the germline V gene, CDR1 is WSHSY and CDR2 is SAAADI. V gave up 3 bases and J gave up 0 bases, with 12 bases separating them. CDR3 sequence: CASSDMGSGSGNTIYF. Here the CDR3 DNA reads TGCGCCAGCAGTGACATGGGGTCCGGCTCTGGAAACACCATATATTTT.

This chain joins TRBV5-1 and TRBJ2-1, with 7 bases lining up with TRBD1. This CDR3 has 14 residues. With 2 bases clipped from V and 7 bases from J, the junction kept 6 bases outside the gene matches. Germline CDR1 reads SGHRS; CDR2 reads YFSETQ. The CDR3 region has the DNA TGCGCCAGCAGCTTATCCGGGACAGCGAATGAGCAGTTCTTC. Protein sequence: CASSLSGTANEQFF.

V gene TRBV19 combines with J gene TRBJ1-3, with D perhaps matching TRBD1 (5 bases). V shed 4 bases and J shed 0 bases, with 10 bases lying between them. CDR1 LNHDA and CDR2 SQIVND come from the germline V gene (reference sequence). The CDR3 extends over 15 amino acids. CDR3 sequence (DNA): TGTGCCAGTAGTAAGGGACCGTCCTCTGGAAACACCATATATTTT. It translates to CASSKGPSSGNTIYF.

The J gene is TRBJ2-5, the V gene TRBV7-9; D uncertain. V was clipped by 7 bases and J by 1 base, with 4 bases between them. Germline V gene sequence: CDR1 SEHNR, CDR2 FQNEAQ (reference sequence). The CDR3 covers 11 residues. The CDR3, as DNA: TGTGCCAGCACCCCCCAAGAGACCCAGTACTTC. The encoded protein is CASTPQETQYF. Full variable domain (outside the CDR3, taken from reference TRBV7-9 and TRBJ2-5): DTGVSQNPRHKITKRGQNVTFRCDPISEHNRLYWYRQTLGQGPEFLTYFQNEAQLEKSRLLSDRFSAERPKGSFSTLEIQRTEQGDSAMYLCASTPQETQYFGPGTRLLVL.

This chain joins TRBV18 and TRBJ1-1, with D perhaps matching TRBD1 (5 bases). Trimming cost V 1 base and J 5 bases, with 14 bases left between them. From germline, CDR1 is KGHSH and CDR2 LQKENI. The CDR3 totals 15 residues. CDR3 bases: TGTGCCAGCTCACCACGGGAGAAGGGGAGAACTGAAGCTTTCTTT. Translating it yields CASSPREKGRTEAFF. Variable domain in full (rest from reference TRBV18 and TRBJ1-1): NAGVMQNPRHLVRRRGQEARLRCSPMKGHSHVYWYRQLPEEGLKFMVYLQKENIIDESGMPKERFSAEFPKEGPSILRIQQVVRGDSAAYFCASSPREKGRTEAFFGQGTRLTVV.

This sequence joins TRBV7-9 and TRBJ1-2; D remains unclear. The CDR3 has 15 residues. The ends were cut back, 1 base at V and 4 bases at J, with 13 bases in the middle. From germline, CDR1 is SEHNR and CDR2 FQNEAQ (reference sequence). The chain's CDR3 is CASSLGGTQAYGYTF. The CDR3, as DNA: TGTGCCAGCAGCTTAGGGGGAACCCAAGCCTATGGCTACACCTTC.

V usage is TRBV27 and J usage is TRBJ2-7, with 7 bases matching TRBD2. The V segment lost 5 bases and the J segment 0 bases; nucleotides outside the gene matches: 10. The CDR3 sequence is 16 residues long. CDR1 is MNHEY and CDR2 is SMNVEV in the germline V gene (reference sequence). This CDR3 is CASSPIGEGSSYEQYF. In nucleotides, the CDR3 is TGTGCCAGCAGTCCCATCGGGGAGGGAAGCTCCTACGAGCAGTACTTC.

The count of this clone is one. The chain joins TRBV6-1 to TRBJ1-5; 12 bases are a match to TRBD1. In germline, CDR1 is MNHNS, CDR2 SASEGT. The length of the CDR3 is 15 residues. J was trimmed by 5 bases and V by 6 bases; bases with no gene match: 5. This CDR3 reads CASSSGTGGYQPQHF. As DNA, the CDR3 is TGTGCCAGCAGCTCCGGGACAGGGGGCTATCAGCCCCAGCATTTT.

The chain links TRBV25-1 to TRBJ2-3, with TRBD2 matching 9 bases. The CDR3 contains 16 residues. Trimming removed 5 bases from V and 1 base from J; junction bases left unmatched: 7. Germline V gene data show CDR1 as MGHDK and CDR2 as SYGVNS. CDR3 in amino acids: CASSPFASGGTDTQYF. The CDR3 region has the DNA TGTGCCAGCAGTCCCTTCGCTAGCGGGGGCACAGATACGCAGTATTTT.

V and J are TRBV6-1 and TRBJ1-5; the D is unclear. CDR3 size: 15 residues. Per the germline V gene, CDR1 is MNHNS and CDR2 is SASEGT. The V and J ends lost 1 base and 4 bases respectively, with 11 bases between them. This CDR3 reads CASSEGVRPNQPQHF. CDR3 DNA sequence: TGTGCCAGCAGTGAAGGGGTGCGCCCTAATCAGCCCCAGCATTTT.

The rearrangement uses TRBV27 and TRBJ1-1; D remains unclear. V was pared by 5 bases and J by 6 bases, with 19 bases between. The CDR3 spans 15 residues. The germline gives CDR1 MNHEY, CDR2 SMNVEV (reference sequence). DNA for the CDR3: TGTGCCAGCAGTCCACTGACGGGCTTTAACGCTGAAGCTTTCTTT. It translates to CASSPLTGFNAEAFF.

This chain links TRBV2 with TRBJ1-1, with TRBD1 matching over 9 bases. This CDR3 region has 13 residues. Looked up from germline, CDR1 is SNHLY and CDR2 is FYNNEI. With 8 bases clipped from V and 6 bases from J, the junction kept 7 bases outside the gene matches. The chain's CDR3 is CASSVGQGPEAFF. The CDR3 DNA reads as TGTGCCAGCTCGGTGGGACAGGGCCCTGAAGCTTTCTTT. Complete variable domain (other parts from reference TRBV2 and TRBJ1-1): EPEVTQTPSHQVTQMGQEVILRCVPISNHLYFYWYRQILGQKVEFLVSFYNNEISEKSEIFDDQFSVERPDGSNFTLKIRSTKLEDSAMYFCASSVGQGPEAFFGQGTRLTVV.

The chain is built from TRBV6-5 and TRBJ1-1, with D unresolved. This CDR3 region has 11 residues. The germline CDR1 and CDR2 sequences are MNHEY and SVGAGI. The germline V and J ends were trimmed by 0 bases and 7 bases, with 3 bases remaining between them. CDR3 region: CASSYSGEAFF. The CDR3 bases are TGTGCCAGCAGTTACTCCGGTGAAGCTTTCTTT.

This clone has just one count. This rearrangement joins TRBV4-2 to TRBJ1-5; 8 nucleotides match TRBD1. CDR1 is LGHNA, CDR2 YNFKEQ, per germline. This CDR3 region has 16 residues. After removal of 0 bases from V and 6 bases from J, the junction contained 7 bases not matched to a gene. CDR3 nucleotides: TGTGCCAGCAGCCAAGATGGGGGGACAGGAACTCAGCCCCAGCATTTT. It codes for CASSQDGGTGTQPQHF.

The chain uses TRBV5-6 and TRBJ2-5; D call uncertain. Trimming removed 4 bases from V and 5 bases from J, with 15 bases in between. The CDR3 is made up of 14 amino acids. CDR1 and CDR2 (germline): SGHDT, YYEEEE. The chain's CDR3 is CASSLRVSRETQYF. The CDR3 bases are TGTGCCAGCAGCCTCCGGGTGTCAAGGGAGACCCAGTACTTC.

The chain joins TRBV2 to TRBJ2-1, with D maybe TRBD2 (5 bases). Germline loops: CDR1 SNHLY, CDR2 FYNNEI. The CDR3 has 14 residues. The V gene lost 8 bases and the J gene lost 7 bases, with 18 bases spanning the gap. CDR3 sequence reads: CASEKDGLGNEQFF. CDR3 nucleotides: TGTGCCAGCGAAAAGGACGGACTCGGGAATGAGCAGTTCTTC.

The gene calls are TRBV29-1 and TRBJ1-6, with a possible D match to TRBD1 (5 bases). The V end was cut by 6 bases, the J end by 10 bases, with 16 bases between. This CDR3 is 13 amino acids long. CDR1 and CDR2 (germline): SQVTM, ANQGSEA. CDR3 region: CSVAEGRESPLHF. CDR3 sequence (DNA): TGCAGCGTCGCTGAGGGACGGGAGTCACCCCTCCACTTT.

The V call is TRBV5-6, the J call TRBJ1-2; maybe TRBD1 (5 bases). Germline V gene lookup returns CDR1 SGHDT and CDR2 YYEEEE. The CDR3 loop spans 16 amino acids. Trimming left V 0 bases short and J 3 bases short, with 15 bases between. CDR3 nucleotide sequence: TGTGCCAGCAGCTTGGCGGGCGGGACTTTCGACTATGGCTACACCTTC. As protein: CASSLAGGTFDYGYTF.

The CDR3 sequence is CASSEALRGRYNEQFF. In DNA, the CDR3 is TGTGCCAGCAGTGAAGCGCTTCGGGGGCGTTACAATGAGCAGTTCTTC. This sequence joins TRBV6-1 and TRBJ2-1; TRBD1 or TRBD2 may be the D gene (6 bases each). CDR3 length equals 16 residues. Germline V CDR1 and CDR2: MNHNS, SASEGT. V was shortened by 0 bases and J by 4 bases, with 13 bases between the two germline ends.

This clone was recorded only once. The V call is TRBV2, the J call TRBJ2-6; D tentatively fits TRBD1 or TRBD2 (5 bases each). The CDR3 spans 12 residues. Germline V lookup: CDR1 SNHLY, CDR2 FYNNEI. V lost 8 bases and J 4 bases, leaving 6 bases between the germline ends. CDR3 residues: CASRDGANVLTF. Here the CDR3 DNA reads TGTGCCAGCCGGGACGGGGCCAACGTCCTGACTTTC.

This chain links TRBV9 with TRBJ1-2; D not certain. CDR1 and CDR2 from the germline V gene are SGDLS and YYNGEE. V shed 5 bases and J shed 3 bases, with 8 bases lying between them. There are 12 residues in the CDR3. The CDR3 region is CASRPPDYGYTF. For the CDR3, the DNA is TGTGCCAGCAGGCCTCCGGACTATGGCTACACCTTC.